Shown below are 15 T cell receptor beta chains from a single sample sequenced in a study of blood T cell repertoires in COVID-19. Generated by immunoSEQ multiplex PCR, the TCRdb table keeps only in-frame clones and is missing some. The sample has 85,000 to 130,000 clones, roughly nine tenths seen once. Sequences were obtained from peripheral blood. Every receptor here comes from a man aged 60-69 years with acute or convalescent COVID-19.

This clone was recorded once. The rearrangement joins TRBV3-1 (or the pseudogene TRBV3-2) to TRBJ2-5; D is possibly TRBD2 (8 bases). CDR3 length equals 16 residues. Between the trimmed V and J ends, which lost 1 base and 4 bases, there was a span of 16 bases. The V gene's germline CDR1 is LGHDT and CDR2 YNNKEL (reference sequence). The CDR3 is CASSQGTSKGAETQYF. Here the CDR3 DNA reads TGTGCCAGCAGCCAAGGGACTAGCAAGGGGGCAGAGACCCAGTACTTC.

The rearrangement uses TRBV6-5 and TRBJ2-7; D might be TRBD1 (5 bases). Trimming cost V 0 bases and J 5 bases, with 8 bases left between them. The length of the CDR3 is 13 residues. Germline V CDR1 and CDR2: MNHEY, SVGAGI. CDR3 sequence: CASSYSVRDEQYF. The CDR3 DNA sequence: TGTGCCAGCAGTTACTCGGTCAGGGACGAGCAGTACTTC.

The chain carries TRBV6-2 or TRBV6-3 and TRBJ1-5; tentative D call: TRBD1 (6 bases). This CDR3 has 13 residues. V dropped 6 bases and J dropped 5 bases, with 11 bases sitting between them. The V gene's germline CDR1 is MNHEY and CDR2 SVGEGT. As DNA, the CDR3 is TGTGCCAGCAGCAGCAACAGGGATCAGCCCCAGCATTTT. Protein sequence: CASSSNRDQPQHF.

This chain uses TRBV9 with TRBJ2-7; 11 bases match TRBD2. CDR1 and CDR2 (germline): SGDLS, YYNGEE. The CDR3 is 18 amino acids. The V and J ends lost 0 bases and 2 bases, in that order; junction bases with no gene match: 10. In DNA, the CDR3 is TGTGCCAGCAGCGTAGGTCCTAGCGGGAGGCAAACTCCCTACGAGCAGTACTTC. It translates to CASSVGPSGRQTPYEQYF.

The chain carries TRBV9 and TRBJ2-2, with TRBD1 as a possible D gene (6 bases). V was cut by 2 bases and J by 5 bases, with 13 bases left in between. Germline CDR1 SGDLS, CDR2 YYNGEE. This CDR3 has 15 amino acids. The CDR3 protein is CASSVRDIPTGELFF. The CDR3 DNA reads TGTGCCAGCAGCGTCCGGGACATACCTACCGGGGAGCTGTTTTTT. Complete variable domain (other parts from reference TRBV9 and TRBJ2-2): DSGVTQTPKHLITATGQRVTLRCSPRSGDLSVYWYQQSLDQGLQFLIQYYNGEERAKGNILERFSAQQFPDLHSELNLSSLELGDSALYFCASSVRDIPTGELFFGEGSRLTVL.

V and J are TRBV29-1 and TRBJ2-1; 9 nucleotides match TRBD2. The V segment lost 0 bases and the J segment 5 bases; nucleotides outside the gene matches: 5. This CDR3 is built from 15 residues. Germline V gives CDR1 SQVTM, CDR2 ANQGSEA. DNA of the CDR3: TGCAGCGTTGAAGATCTGAGACTAGCGGACAATGAGCAGTTCTTC. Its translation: CSVEDLRLADNEQFF.

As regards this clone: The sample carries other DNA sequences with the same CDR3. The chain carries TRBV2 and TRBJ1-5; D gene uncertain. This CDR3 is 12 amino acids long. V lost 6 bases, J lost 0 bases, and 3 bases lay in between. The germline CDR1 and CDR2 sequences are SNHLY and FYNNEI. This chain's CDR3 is CASSGSNQPQHF. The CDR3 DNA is TGTGCCAGCAGCGGTAGCAATCAGCCCCAGCATTTT. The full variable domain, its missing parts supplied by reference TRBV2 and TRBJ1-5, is EPEVTQTPSHQVTQMGQEVILRCVPISNHLYFYWYRQILGQKVEFLVSFYNNEISEKSEIFDDQFSVERPDGSNFTLKIRSTKLEDSAMYFCASSGSNQPQHFGDGTRLSIL.

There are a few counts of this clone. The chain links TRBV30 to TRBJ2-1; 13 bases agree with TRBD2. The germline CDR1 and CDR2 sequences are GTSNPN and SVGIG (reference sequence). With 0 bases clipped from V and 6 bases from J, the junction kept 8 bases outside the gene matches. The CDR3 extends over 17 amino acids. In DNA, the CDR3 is TGTGCCTGGAGTGTCCCCGGACTAGCGGGAGCCTTCAATGAGCAGTTCTTC. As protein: CAWSVPGLAGAFNEQFF.

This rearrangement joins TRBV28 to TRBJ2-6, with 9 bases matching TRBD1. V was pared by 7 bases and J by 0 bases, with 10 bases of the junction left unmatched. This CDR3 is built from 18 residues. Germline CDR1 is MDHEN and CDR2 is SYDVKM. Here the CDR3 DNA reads TGTGCCAGCAACGGGGGGACAGGGTTTATCTCTGGGGCCAACGTCCTGACTTTC. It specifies CASNGGTGFISGANVLTF.

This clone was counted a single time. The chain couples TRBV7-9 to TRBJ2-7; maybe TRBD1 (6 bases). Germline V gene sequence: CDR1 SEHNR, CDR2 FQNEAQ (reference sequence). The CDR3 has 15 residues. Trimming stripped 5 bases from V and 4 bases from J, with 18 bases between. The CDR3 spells CASSPGQGPLYEQYF. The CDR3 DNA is TGTGCCAGCAGCCCGGGACAAGGCCCCCTTTACGAGCAGTACTTC.

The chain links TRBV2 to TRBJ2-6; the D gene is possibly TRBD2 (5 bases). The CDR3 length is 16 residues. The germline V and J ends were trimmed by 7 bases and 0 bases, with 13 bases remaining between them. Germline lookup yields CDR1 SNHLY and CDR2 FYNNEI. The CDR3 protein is CASTRIGSSGANVLTF. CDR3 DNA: TGTGCCAGCACTAGGATTGGGAGCTCTGGGGCCAACGTCCTGACTTTC.

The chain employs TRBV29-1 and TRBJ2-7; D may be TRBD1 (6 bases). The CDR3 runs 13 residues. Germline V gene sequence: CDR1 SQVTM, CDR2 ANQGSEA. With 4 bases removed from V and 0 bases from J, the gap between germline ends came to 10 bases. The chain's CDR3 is CSVGQGTSYEQYF. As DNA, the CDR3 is TGCAGCGTTGGGCAGGGGACCTCCTACGAGCAGTACTTC.

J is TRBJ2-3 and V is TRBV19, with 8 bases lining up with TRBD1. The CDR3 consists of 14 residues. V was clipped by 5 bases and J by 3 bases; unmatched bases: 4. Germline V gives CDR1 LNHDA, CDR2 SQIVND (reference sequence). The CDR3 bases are TGTGCCAGTAGTTCTCGGGACAGGACAGATACGCAGTATTTT. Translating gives CASSSRDRTDTQYF. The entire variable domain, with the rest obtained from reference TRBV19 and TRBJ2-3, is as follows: DGGITQSPKYLFRKEGQNVTLSCEQNLNHDAMYWYRQDPGQGLRLIYYSQIVNDFQKGDIAEGYSVSREKKESFPLTVTSAQKNPTAFYLCASSSRDRTDTQYFGPGTRLTVL.

The CDR3 sequence is CSVEGGEGRTDTQYF. The CDR3 bases are TGCAGCGTTGAAGGGGGAGAAGGTCGCACAGATACGCAGTATTTT. The V gene is TRBV29-1, the J gene TRBJ2-3, with D perhaps matching TRBD2 (5 bases). With 1 base removed from V and 1 base from J, the gap between germline ends came to 12 bases. CDR3 length: 15 residues. The germline V gene encodes CDR1 SQVTM and CDR2 ANQGSEA.

The CDR3 spells CASSLYGGSAYEQYF. The CDR3 nucleotides are TGTGCCAGCAGCTTATATGGGGGGTCGGCCTACGAGCAGTACTTC. This chain joins TRBV7-3 and TRBJ2-7, with D possibly being TRBD2 (6 bases). Trimming removed 2 bases at V and 2 bases at J, with 13 bases between. The CDR3 spans 15 residues. Germline V gives CDR1 SGHTA, CDR2 FQGTGA.